This T cell receptor (beta chain) was identified in a study of post-analysis software for immune sequencing data. Turning to the study itself: Disease courses included relapsing-remitting, secondary progressive and progressive-relapsing multiple sclerosis.

With regard to this clonotype: Its antigen is not identified.

Presence of unique molecular identifiers characterized the TCR beta cDNA libraries. TCRdb fed the PCR reads into MiXCR, producing one record per CDR3 protein. Among approximately 460,000 distinct CDR3 sequences listed, under 55% were seen once. Findings and caveats of the study: When patients were compared with controls, a handful of TRBV segments were more frequent, TRBV5-6, TRBV5-1 and TRBV20-1 among them.

Germline V lookup: CDR1 DFQATT, CDR2 SNEGSKA (reference sequence). This CDR3 is 17 amino acids long. V was pared by 0 bases and J by 4 bases, with 12 bases of the junction left unmatched. V usage is TRBV20-1 and J usage is TRBJ2-5; TRBD1 agrees at 9 bases. This clonotype originated in a girl under 18 with multiple sclerosis. The specimen sequenced was blood. CDR3: CSARDWDRASGGETQYF. The DNA for the CDR3 is TGCAGTGCTAGAGATTGGGACAGGGCGTCTGGTGGAGAGACCCAGTACTTC.